Each of the 30 T cell receptor beta chains below was sequenced from the same sample in a study of T cell changes during pregnancy in multiple sclerosis. Clones were read by immunoSEQ multiplex PCR, and TCRdb kept only the in-frame ones, dropping some. The table has fewer than 45,000 clones, 93% seen once. This sample comprised CD4+ T cells from peripheral blood mononuclear cells, obtained in the third trimester of pregnancy. All receptors come from a female donor with multiple sclerosis, enrolled in a pregnancy study.

The table lists this clone with a few counts. V is TRBV19 and J is TRBJ1-1; D remains unclear. Germline lookup yields CDR1 LNHDA and CDR2 SQIVND (reference sequence). Trimming took off 6 bases at V and 0 bases at J, with 8 bases between the two ends. The CDR3 has 13 residues. In DNA form, the CDR3 reads TGTGCCAGTAGACAGTCCCTGAACACTGAAGCTTTCTTT. It translates to CASRQSLNTEAFF. Supplemented by reference TRBV19 and TRBJ1-1, the full variable domain reads DGGITQSPKYLFRKEGQNVTLSCEQNLNHDAMYWYRQDPGQGLRLIYYSQIVNDFQKGDIAEGYSVSREKKESFPLTVTSAQKNPTAFYLCASRQSLNTEAFFGQGTRLTVV.

The chain uses TRBV12-5 and TRBJ1-4; D might be TRBD1 (6 bases). CDR1 is LGHNT, CDR2 FRNRAP, per germline. V shed 4 bases and J shed 0 bases, with 18 bases lying between them. There are 18 residues in the CDR3. The CDR3 reads CASGWTPGGGATNEKLFF. In DNA form, the CDR3 reads TGTGCTAGTGGTTGGACCCCTGGGGGCGGAGCAACTAATGAAAAACTGTTTTTT.

This rearrangement joins TRBV28 to TRBJ1-1, with D possibly matching TRBD1 (5 bases). The germline CDR1 and CDR2 sequences are MDHEN and SYDVKM. This CDR3 region has 14 residues. Trimming cost V 6 bases and J 1 base, with 12 bases left between them. The CDR3 region is CASSLGPRNTEAFF. DNA of the CDR3: TGTGCCAGCAGCCTGGGGCCGAGGAACACTGAAGCTTTCTTT.

This sequence joins TRBV6-1 and TRBJ1-4; D ambiguous. This CDR3 has 13 amino acids. Germline V gene sequence: CDR1 MNHNS, CDR2 SASEGT. Trimming removed 1 base at V and 8 bases at J, with 8 bases between. The CDR3 is CASSEEFGEKLFF. DNA of the CDR3: TGTGCCAGCAGTGAAGAATTCGGGGAAAAACTGTTTTTT.

The chain uses TRBV6-5 and TRBJ1-3, with D uncertain. CDR3 length equals 13 residues. Per the germline V gene, CDR1 is MNHEY and CDR2 is SVGAGI. The V and J ends lost 7 bases and 7 bases respectively, with 14 bases between them. The CDR3 is CASMRRGGNTIYF. The CDR3 DNA reads as TGTGCCAGCATGCGACGCGGAGGGAACACCATATATTTT.

This clone was recorded only once. The chain combines TRBV11-3 with TRBJ2-3, with D unresolved. V shed 5 bases and J shed 4 bases, with 10 bases lying between them. This CDR3 is built from 13 residues. Germline CDR1 is SGHNT and CDR2 is YENEEA. The CDR3 region is CASSPVGSDTQYF. The CDR3 bases are TGTGCCAGCAGCCCCGTCGGGTCAGATACGCAGTATTTT.

This chain uses TRBV30 with TRBJ2-1, with D maybe TRBD1 (5 bases). Germline CDR1 reads GTSNPN; CDR2 reads SVGIG (reference sequence). The CDR3 loop spans 13 amino acids. V was pared by 2 bases and J by 10 bases, with 15 bases between. CDR3 coding DNA: TGTGCCTGGAGTCCCCGGGCCGCAGGGGAGCAGTTCTTC. Its protein product is CAWSPRAAGEQFF. The full variable domain, in which reference TRBV30 and TRBJ2-1 provide the parts outside the CDR3, is SQTIHQWPATLVQPVGSPLSLECTVEGTSNPNLYWYRQAAGRGLQLLFYSVGIGQISSEVPQNLSASRPQDRQFILSSKKLLLSDSGFYLCAWSPRAAGEQFFGPGTRLTVL.

The chain couples TRBV18 to TRBJ2-3; perhaps TRBD1 as D (6 bases). Deletions cut 3 bases from V and 2 bases from J, with 15 bases between. Germline lookup yields CDR1 KGHSH and CDR2 LQKENI. The CDR3 spans 16 residues. Here the CDR3 DNA reads TGTGCCAGCTCACCGTTGGAACAGGGCCCCACAGATACGCAGTATTTT. Translation gives CASSPLEQGPTDTQYF.

The rearrangement joins TRBV11-2 to TRBJ1-5, with 8 bases matching TRBD1. The CDR3 covers 15 residues. Germline trimming cut 1 base from V and 5 bases from J; bases unmatched to any gene: 4. Germline values: CDR1 SGHAT, CDR2 FQNNGV. For the CDR3, the DNA is TGTGCCAGCAGCTTAGGGCCAGGGGGCGATCAGCCCCAGCATTTT. Translation gives CASSLGPGGDQPQHF.

The gene calls are TRBV10-3 and TRBJ2-1; D unresolved. V was shortened by 4 bases and J by 8 bases, with 6 bases between the two germline ends. The CDR3 length is 11 residues. CDR1 is ENHRY and CDR2 is SYGVKD in the germline V gene. CDR3 nucleotide sequence: TGTGCCATCAGTGGTGGAGATGAGCAGTTCTTC. This encodes CAISGGDEQFF.

This rearrangement joins TRBV5-1 to TRBJ2-7; TRBD2 might be the D (6 bases). The CDR3 has 14 amino acids. V was trimmed by 5 bases and J by 0 bases, leaving 12 bases between them. Germline V lookup: CDR1 SGHRS, CDR2 YFSETQ. The CDR3: CASSREVSSYEQYF. DNA of the CDR3: TGCGCCAGCAGTAGGGAGGTAAGCTCCTACGAGCAGTACTTC.

The chain recombines TRBV6-1 with TRBJ2-7; TRBD1 matches at 7 bases. The CDR3 has 12 amino acids. Germline V lookup: CDR1 MNHNS, CDR2 SASEGT. V shed 4 bases and J 5 bases; nucleotides not matched to a gene: 2. CDR3 in amino acids: CASSVTGDEQYF. In DNA, the CDR3 is TGTGCCAGCAGTGTAACAGGGGACGAGCAGTACTTC.

This chain connects TRBV18 to TRBJ2-3; D is undetermined. This CDR3 region has 14 residues. With 2 bases removed from V and 5 bases from J, the gap between germline ends came to 11 bases. CDR1 is KGHSH, CDR2 LQKENI, per germline. The CDR3 coding sequence is TGTGCCAGCTCACCAGGGCAATGGCAAGATACGCAGTATTTT. Its translation: CASSPGQWQDTQYF.

The genes are TRBV29-1 and TRBJ1-1; TRBD1 matches at 7 bases. After removal of 1 base from V and 6 bases from J, the junction contained 2 bases not matched to a gene. The CDR3 totals 12 residues. Germline CDR1 reads SQVTM; CDR2 reads ANQGSEA. CDR3 residues: CSVEVGTAEAFF. CDR3 sequence (DNA): TGCAGCGTTGAAGTCGGGACAGCTGAAGCTTTCTTT.

The count of this clone is one. The chain couples TRBV5-1 to TRBJ1-5; TRBD1 matches at 8 bases. The CDR3 has 16 amino acids. With V trimmed by 0 bases and J by 1 base, 3 bases remained unmatched. Germline CDR1 reads SGHRS; CDR2 reads YFSETQ. CDR3 nucleotides: TGCGCCAGCAGCTTGGGGACAGGGATCAGCAATCAGCCCCAGCATTTT. This translates into CASSLGTGISNQPQHF.

The chain carries TRBV28 and TRBJ2-7, with D perhaps matching TRBD2 (5 bases). This CDR3 region has 16 residues. The V and J ends lost 5 bases and 2 bases respectively, with 19 bases between them. CDR1 and CDR2 from the germline V gene are MDHEN and SYDVKM. The CDR3: CASSRPGFRLPYEQYF. CDR3 coding DNA: TGTGCCAGCAGTAGGCCCGGGTTCCGACTACCCTACGAGCAGTACTTC.

The gene calls are TRBV27 and TRBJ2-3; D gene unclear. The V gene's germline CDR1 is MNHEY and CDR2 SMNVEV (reference sequence). Trimming removed 4 bases from V and 1 base from J, with 12 bases in between. The CDR3 is made up of 15 amino acids. CDR3 sequence: CASSSPFLGTDTQYF. The CDR3 DNA reads TGTGCCAGCAGTTCCCCCTTCCTCGGCACAGATACGCAGTATTTT.

This clone was detected only once. The chain couples TRBV28 to TRBJ1-5; TRBD1 matches 7 bases. Germline loops: CDR1 MDHEN, CDR2 SYDVKM. CDR3 size: 14 residues. The V segment lost 2 bases and the J segment 6 bases; nucleotides outside the gene matches: 4. This CDR3 is CASSLRQGGQPQHF. DNA of the CDR3: TGTGCCAGCAGTTTACGGCAGGGGGGTCAGCCCCAGCATTTT. Complete variable domain (other parts from reference TRBV28 and TRBJ1-5): DVKVTQSSRYLVKRTGEKVFLECVQDMDHENMFWYRQDPGLGLRLIYFSYDVKMKEKGDIPEGYSVSREKKERFSLILESASTNQTSMYLCASSLRQGGQPQHFGDGTRLSIL.

The chain has TRBV5-1 and TRBJ2-2; TRBD1 agrees at 8 bases. Per the germline V gene, CDR1 is SGHRS and CDR2 is YFSETQ. CDR3 length: 14 amino acids. Trimming cost V 4 bases and J 4 bases; bases outside gene matches: 3. The CDR3 sequence: CASSPDRGTGELFF. Here the CDR3 DNA reads TGCGCCAGCAGCCCCGACAGGGGCACCGGGGAGCTGTTTTTT. Supplemented by reference TRBV5-1 and TRBJ2-2, the full variable domain reads KAGVTQTPRYLIKTRGQQVTLSCSPISGHRSVSWYQQTPGQGLQFLFEYFSETQRNKGNFPGRFSGRQFSNSRSEMNVSTLELGDSALYLCASSPDRGTGELFFGEGSRLTVL.

CDR3 DNA: TGTGCCACCAGCCGGGGGGAAGGTCGAGGGGCTTTCTTT. Its translation is CATSRGEGRGAFF. The chain couples TRBV15 to TRBJ1-1; TRBD1 is a possible D gene (5 bases). Germline V lookup: CDR1 LNHNV, CDR2 YYDKDF (reference sequence). The CDR3 contains 13 residues. Trimming cost V 5 bases and J 11 bases, with 18 bases left between them.

The V and J genes are TRBV5-4 and TRBJ2-5; 9 nucleotides line up with TRBD1. Looked up from germline, CDR1 is SGHNT and CDR2 is YYREEE (reference sequence). The V segment lost 4 bases and the J segment 3 bases; nucleotides outside the gene matches: 7. The CDR3 sequence is 15 residues long. CDR3 sequence reads: CASSLKQGAKETQYF. In DNA form, the CDR3 reads TGTGCCAGCAGCCTGAAACAGGGGGCGAAAGAGACCCAGTACTTC.

The V gene is TRBV19, the J gene TRBJ2-1, with D perhaps matching TRBD1 (6 bases). Deletions cut 4 bases from V and 0 bases from J, with 13 bases between. The CDR3 has 16 amino acids. Per germline, CDR1 LNHDA and CDR2 SQIVND (reference sequence). In DNA form, the CDR3 reads TGTGCCAGTAGTACCACAGGGTTGGCCTCCTACAATGAGCAGTTCTTC. Its protein product is CASSTTGLASYNEQFF.

The chain links TRBV4-2 to TRBJ1-1, with D possibly being TRBD1 (6 bases). The CDR3 runs 16 residues. CDR1 and CDR2 from the germline V gene are LGHNA and YNFKEQ. The V gene lost 1 base and the J gene lost 1 base, with 13 bases spanning the gap. CDR3 loop: CASSQGVQGQNTEAFF. The CDR3 DNA is TGTGCCAGCAGCCAAGGAGTACAGGGCCAGAACACTGAAGCTTTCTTT.

The J gene is TRBJ2-7, the V gene TRBV5-4, with D possibly being TRBD2 (5 bases). The V end lost 4 bases, the J end lost 4 bases, and 18 bases lay between the germline ends. Germline V CDR1 and CDR2: SGHNT, YYREEE (reference sequence). This CDR3 has 15 residues. The CDR3 DNA is TGTGCCAGCAGCCCAGAACCGGGGAAGACTTACGAGCAGTACTTC. Residues: CASSPEPGKTYEQYF.

The CDR3 sequence is CASSLGTRTTAQYF. The CDR3 coding sequence is TGTGCCAGCAGCTTAGGGACTAGAACCACGGCGCAGTACTTC. The gene calls are TRBV7-3 and TRBJ2-7; the match to TRBD2 covers 8 bases. The junction had 9 bases not matched to a gene; V was cut back by 2 bases and J by 9 bases. In germline, CDR1 is SGHTA, CDR2 FQGTGA. The CDR3 loop spans 14 amino acids.

The chain is built from TRBV7-2 and TRBJ2-7; 11 positions match TRBD2. This CDR3 contains 15 residues. Germline trimming cut 5 bases from V and 4 bases from J; bases unmatched to any gene: 7. From germline, CDR1 is SGHTA and CDR2 FQGNSA. The CDR3 sequence: CASSLRLAGPYEQYF. As DNA, the CDR3 is TGTGCCAGCAGCCTCCGACTAGCGGGACCGTACGAGCAGTACTTC.

This chain joins TRBV10-3 and TRBJ2-3; TRBD1 matches at 7 bases. CDR1 and CDR2 from the germline V gene are ENHRY and SYGVKD. The trim removed 6 bases at V and 4 bases at J, leaving 4 bases unmatched. The CDR3 length is 13 residues. The CDR3 loop is CAIRGGGSDTQYF. The CDR3 DNA sequence: TGTGCCATCAGAGGGGGCGGGTCAGATACGCAGTATTTT.

The genes are TRBV28 and TRBJ2-1; the D gene is possibly TRBD1 (6 bases). The V gene lost 10 bases and the J gene lost 9 bases, with 28 bases spanning the gap. Germline V CDR1 and CDR2: MDHEN, SYDVKM. This CDR3 comprises 16 residues. This CDR3 is CANSRGGDERITEQFF. CDR3 bases: TGTGCCAACAGCCGAGGGGGAGACGAGAGAATTACTGAGCAGTTCTTC.

This rearrangement joins TRBV19 to TRBJ1-5, with 8 bases lining up with TRBD1. The CDR3 is 14 amino acids. V shed 11 bases, J shed 7 bases, and the junction held 13 bases outside the gene matches. Germline V gene lookup returns CDR1 LNHDA and CDR2 SQIVND (reference sequence). The CDR3 is CASWDRIPRQPQHF. CDR3 DNA sequence: TGTGCCTCATGGGACAGGATCCCCCGGCAGCCCCAGCATTTT. Supplemented by reference TRBV19 and TRBJ1-5, the full variable domain reads DGGITQSPKYLFRKEGQNVTLSCEQNLNHDAMYWYRQDPGQGLRLIYYSQIVNDFQKGDIAEGYSVSREKKESFPLTVTSAQKNPTAFYLCASWDRIPRQPQHFGDGTRLSIL.

J is TRBJ2-3 and V is TRBV7-9; D may be TRBD2 (6 bases). The V end lost 4 bases, the J end lost 3 bases, and 14 bases lay between the germline ends. Germline CDR1 is SEHNR and CDR2 is FQNEAQ (reference sequence). CDR3 length equals 15 residues. DNA of the CDR3: TGTGCCAGCAGCTCAAGACTAGAGGTAACAGATACGCAGTATTTT. Encoded protein: CASSSRLEVTDTQYF.